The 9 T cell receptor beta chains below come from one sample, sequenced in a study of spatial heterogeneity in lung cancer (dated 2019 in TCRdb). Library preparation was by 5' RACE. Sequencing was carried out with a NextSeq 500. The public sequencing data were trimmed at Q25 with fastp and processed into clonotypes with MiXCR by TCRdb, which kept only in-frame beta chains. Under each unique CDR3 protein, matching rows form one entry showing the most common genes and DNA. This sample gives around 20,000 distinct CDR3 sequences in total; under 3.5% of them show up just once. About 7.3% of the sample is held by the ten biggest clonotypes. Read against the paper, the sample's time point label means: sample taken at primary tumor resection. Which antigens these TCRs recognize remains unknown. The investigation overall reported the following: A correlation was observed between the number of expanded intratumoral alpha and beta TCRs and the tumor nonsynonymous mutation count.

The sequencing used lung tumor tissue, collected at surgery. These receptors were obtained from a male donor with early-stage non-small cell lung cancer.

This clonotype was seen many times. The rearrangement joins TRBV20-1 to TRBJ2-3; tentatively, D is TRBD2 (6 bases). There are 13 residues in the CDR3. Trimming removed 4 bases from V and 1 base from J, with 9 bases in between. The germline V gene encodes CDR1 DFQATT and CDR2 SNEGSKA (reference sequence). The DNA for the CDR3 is TGCAGTGCTATCGGGAGTGGCACAGATACGCAGTATTTT. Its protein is CSAIGSGTDTQYF.

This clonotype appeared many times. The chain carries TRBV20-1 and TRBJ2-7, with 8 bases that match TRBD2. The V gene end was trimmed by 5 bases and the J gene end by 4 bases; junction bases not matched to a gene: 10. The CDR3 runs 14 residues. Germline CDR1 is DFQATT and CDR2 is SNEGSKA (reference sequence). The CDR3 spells CSAVRGGRPYEQYF. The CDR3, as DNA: TGCAGTGCTGTAAGGGGCGGGAGGCCATACGAGCAGTACTTC.

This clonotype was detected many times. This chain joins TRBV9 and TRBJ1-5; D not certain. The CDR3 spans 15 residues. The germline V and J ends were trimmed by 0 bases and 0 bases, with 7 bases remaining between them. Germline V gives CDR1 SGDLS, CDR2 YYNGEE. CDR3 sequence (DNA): TGTGCCAGCAGCGTAGCGCCGGATAGCAATCAGCCCCAGCATTTT. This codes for CASSVAPDSNQPQHF.

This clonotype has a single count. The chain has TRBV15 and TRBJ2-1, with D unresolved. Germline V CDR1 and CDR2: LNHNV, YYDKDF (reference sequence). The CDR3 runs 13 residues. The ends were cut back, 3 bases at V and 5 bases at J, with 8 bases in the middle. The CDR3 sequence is CATSSQWDNEQFF. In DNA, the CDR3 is TGTGCCACCAGCAGCCAATGGGACAATGAGCAGTTCTTC.

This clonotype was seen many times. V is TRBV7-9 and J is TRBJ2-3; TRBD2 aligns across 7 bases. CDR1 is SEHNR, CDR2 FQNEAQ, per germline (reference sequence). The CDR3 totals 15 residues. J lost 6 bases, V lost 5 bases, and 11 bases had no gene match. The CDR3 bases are TGTGCCAGCAGCCCACGGAGCGGGATCGAGGATACGCAGTATTTT. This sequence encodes CASSPRSGIEDTQYF. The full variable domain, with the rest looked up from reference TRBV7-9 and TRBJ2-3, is DTGVSQNPRHKITKRGQNVTFRCDPISEHNRLYWYRQTLGQGPEFLTYFQNEAQLEKSRLLSDRFSAERPKGSFSTLEIQRTEQGDSAMYLCASSPRSGIEDTQYFGPGTRLTVL.

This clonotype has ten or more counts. The CDR3 sequence: CSATGQPGGFERSYNEQFF. The CDR3 DNA follows: TGCAGTGCTACAGGACAGCCGGGAGGGTTTGAAAGGTCCTACAATGAGCAGTTCTTC. The genes are TRBV20-1 and TRBJ2-1, with 8 bases that match TRBD2. The V gene's germline CDR1 is DFQATT and CDR2 SNEGSKA (reference sequence). Germline trimming cut 4 bases from V and 1 base from J; bases unmatched to any gene: 18. The CDR3 spans 19 residues.

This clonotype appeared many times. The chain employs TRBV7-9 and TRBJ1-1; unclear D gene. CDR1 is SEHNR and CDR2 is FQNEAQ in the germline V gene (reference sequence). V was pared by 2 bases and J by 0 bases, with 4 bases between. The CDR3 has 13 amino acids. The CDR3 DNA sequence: TGTGCCAGCAGCTTAATGGTGAACACTGAAGCTTTCTTT. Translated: CASSLMVNTEAFF.

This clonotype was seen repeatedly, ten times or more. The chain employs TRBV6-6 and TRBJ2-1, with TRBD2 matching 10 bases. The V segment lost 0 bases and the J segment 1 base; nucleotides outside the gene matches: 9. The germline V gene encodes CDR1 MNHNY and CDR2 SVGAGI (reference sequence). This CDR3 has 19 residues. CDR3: CASSYSGTSAHLSYNEQFF. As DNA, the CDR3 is TGTGCCAGCAGTTACTCCGGGACTAGCGCCCATCTGTCCTACAATGAGCAGTTCTTC.

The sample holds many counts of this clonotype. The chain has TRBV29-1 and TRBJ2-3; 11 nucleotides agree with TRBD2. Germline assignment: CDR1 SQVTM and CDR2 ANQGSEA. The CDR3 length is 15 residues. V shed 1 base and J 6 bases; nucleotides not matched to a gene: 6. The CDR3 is CSVEGLAGGLDTQYF. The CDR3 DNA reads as TGCAGCGTTGAAGGCCTAGCGGGAGGTCTGGATACGCAGTATTTT.